The T cell receptor beta chain under discussion was sequenced for a study of regulatory T cells in long-lasting Graves disease. The TCR beta library used iRepertoire HTBI primers with Arm-PCR amplification of CDR3. TCRdb ran MiXCR on the multiplex PCR reads and lists one entry per CDR3 protein. This sample has almost 350,000 distinct CDR3 sequences; about 19% occur once, and the top ten carry just under 30%. Study-level results: New patients shared 950 to 1,000 public clonotypes, fewer than the roughly 2,600 shared by persistent patients.

As to time point: persistent/refractory GD, antithyroid drugs over 5 years with positive TRAb. TCR sequences were obtained from RNA taken from PBMCs. Blood from the periphery, about 9 milliliters in all, was drawn into EDTA tubes. The germline gives CDR1 SGHVS, CDR2 FQNEAQ. V was trimmed by 1 base and J by 1 base, leaving 16 bases between them. The length of the CDR3 is 18 residues. A word on this clonotype: Its antigen is as yet unknown.

This chain joins TRBV7-8 and TRBJ2-2; D is possibly TRBD2 (6 bases). The receptor was isolated from a female donor with Graves disease. The sample consisted of peripheral blood mononuclear cells (PBMCs), taken when the disease was refractory, from a patient treated with antithyroid drugs. The CDR3 nucleotides read TGTGCCAGCAGCTTAGGCTGGGGGTTCGGGGGGAACACCGGGGAGCTGTTTTTT. As protein: CASSLGWGFGGNTGELFF.